Shown below are 32 T cell receptor beta chains from a single sample sequenced in a study of shared clonotypes between healthy human individuals. TCRdb's table, derived via immunoSEQ multiplex PCR, lists solely in-frame clones and lacks some. The sample has about 510,000 clones; more than 65% are singletons. Sequencing was done on a sample of PBMCs. These receptors came from a woman aged 40 to 50 in good health. Some clones in this sample may be carry-over from other donors' samples.

The genes are TRBV27 and TRBJ1-1; no clear D. The V and J ends lost 6 bases and 4 bases respectively, with 18 bases between them. The CDR3 extends over 15 amino acids. Looked up from germline, CDR1 is MNHEY and CDR2 is SMNVEV (reference sequence). The CDR3 bases are TGTGCCAGCAGAAGTTCGGAGCATGGTGCCACTGAAGCTTTCTTT. Protein product: CASRSSEHGATEAFF.

This clone has more than one count but fewer than ten. Other DNA sequences within the sample encode an identical CDR3. The chain carries TRBV5-1 and TRBJ2-3, with 7 bases matching TRBD2. CDR1 SGHRS and CDR2 YFSETQ come from the germline V gene. This CDR3 has 14 amino acids. Trimming at V came to 2 bases and at J to 0 bases, leaving 0 bases not matched to a gene. The CDR3 DNA follows: TGCGCCAGCAGCTTTAGCGGGAGCACAGATACGCAGTATTTT. As protein: CASSFSGSTDTQYF.

This clone was seen more than once but under ten times. The gene calls are TRBV28 and TRBJ1-2; 12 bases align to TRBD1. V was pared by 6 bases and J by 6 bases, with 5 bases of the junction left unmatched. Germline lookup yields CDR1 MDHEN and CDR2 SYDVKM. The CDR3 extends over 14 amino acids. CDR3 protein: CASRGTGGANGYTF. The CDR3 nucleotides read TGTGCCAGCAGAGGGACAGGGGGCGCCAATGGCTACACCTTC.

The CDR3 spells CASSLYGGDEQYF. CDR3 coding DNA: TGTGCCAGCAGCTTATATGGAGGTGACGAGCAGTACTTC. This rearrangement joins TRBV7-8 to TRBJ2-7, with a tentative D call TRBD2 (5 bases). Germline lookup yields CDR1 SGHVS and CDR2 FQNEAQ. Trimming shortened V by 2 bases and J by 5 bases, and 10 bases separated the two germline ends. This CDR3 region has 13 residues.

This chain connects TRBV7-2 to TRBJ2-7; 8 bases are a match to TRBD2. The CDR3 totals 14 residues. The V and J ends lost 2 bases and 2 bases, in that order; junction bases with no gene match: 2. CDR1 and CDR2 from the germline V gene are SGHTA and FQGNSA. The CDR3 sequence is CASSLWREAYEQYF. DNA of the CDR3: TGTGCCAGCAGCTTATGGCGGGAGGCCTACGAGCAGTACTTC.

The V call is TRBV7-2, the J call TRBJ2-1; 10 positions match TRBD2. The V gene's germline CDR1 is SGHTA and CDR2 FQGNSA. The V gene end was trimmed by 1 base and the J gene end by 7 bases; junction bases not matched to a gene: 7. This CDR3 spans 16 amino acids. The CDR3 loop reads CASSLGIASGRNEQFF. For the CDR3, the DNA is TGTGCCAGCAGCTTAGGGATAGCTAGCGGGAGAAATGAGCAGTTCTTC.

The chain links TRBV19 to TRBJ1-1; 9 bases are a match to TRBD1. Germline V gene lookup returns CDR1 LNHDA and CDR2 SQIVND (reference sequence). The CDR3 has 14 amino acids. After removal of 4 bases from V and 5 bases from J, the junction contained 5 bases not matched to a gene. CDR3 nucleotide sequence: TGTGCCAGTAGTACGACAGGGGGAATTACTGAAGCTTTCTTT. Protein product: CASSTTGGITEAFF.

J is TRBJ2-7 and V is TRBV2; no clear D. Deletions cut 9 bases from V and 1 base from J, with 16 bases between. Per the germline V gene, CDR1 is SNHLY and CDR2 is FYNNEI. The CDR3 is 14 residues long. The CDR3 DNA is TGTGCCAGTCTTCCCTTTGTGCAGTCCTACGAGCAGTACTTC. Amino acids: CASLPFVQSYEQYF.

This chain uses TRBV11-2 with TRBJ2-3; 7 nucleotides align to TRBD2. The CDR3 extends over 14 amino acids. Germline V gene data show CDR1 as SGHAT and CDR2 as FQNNGV. After removal of 3 bases from V and 8 bases from J, the junction contained 8 bases not matched to a gene. Here the CDR3 reads CASSFRGEAGTQYF. Written as DNA, the CDR3 is TGTGCCAGCAGCTTCCGGGGGGAGGCGGGTACGCAGTATTTT. Full variable domain (missing parts from reference TRBV11-2 and TRBJ2-3): EAGVAQSPRYKIIEKRQSVAFWCNPISGHATLYWYQQILGQGPKLLIQFQNNGVVDDSQLPKDRFSAERLKGVDSTLKIQPAKLEDSAVYLCASSFRGEAGTQYFGPGTRLTVL.

In regard to this clone: This clone may be a read error of a much larger clone one base away. V usage is TRBV6-4 and J usage is TRBJ2-2, with TRBD2 matching over 7 bases. V gave up 4 bases and J gave up 4 bases; unmatched junction bases: 6. CDR3 length: 15 amino acids. Germline loops: CDR1 MRHNA, CDR2 SNTAGT. The DNA for the CDR3 is TGTGCCAGCAGTGTAACTGGCGGGAGCACCGGGGAGCTGTTTTTT. Protein product: CASSVTGGSTGELFF.

V is TRBV4-2 and J is TRBJ2-7; 9 positions agree with TRBD1. The CDR3 runs to 18 residues. Germline CDR1 and CDR2: LGHNA and YNFKEQ. V shed 4 bases, J shed 0 bases, and the junction held 13 bases outside the gene matches. The CDR3 loop reads CASSPVNRGRRTSYEQYF. CDR3 nucleotide sequence: TGTGCCAGCAGCCCGGTCAACAGGGGGCGCAGGACCTCCTACGAGCAGTACTTC.

V gene TRBV30 combines with J gene TRBJ1-1; D unclear. Germline V gene sequence: CDR1 GTSNPN, CDR2 SVGIG (reference sequence). This CDR3 is 13 amino acids long. V lost 1 base and J 4 bases, leaving 10 bases between the germline ends. The CDR3 DNA follows: TGTGCCTGGAGTGCCTCCAGGAGCACTGAAGCTTTCTTT. This gives the protein CAWSASRSTEAFF.

The chain links TRBV18 to TRBJ2-3; 9 positions agree with TRBD2. V was clipped by 2 bases and J by 2 bases; unmatched bases: 11. CDR3 size: 18 residues. The germline gives CDR1 KGHSH, CDR2 LQKENI. DNA for the CDR3: TGTGCCAGCTCACCATTAAGCCTAGCGGGGTACCACACAGATACGCAGTATTTT. It encodes CASSPLSLAGYHTDTQYF.

This clone was seen more than once but under ten times. V usage is TRBV29-1 and J usage is TRBJ1-2; D gene ambiguous. The CDR3 runs to 13 residues. Germline loops: CDR1 SQVTM, CDR2 ANQGSEA. Trimming pared 4 bases from V and 1 base from J, leaving 10 bases between. CDR3 loop: CSVAGSRNYGYTF. CDR3 sequence (DNA): TGCAGCGTTGCGGGGAGCCGTAACTATGGCTACACCTTC.

The J gene is TRBJ2-7, the V gene TRBV7-2, with TRBD2 matching over 10 bases. After removal of 5 bases from V and 0 bases from J, the junction contained 4 bases not matched to a gene. Germline V gene data show CDR1 as SGHTA and CDR2 as FQGNSA. The CDR3 runs to 15 residues. The CDR3 sequence: CASSPSSGSSYEQYF. The CDR3 nucleotides are TGTGCCAGCAGCCCGTCTAGCGGGAGCTCCTACGAGCAGTACTTC.

The chain uses TRBV5-4 and TRBJ1-2; 8 nucleotides line up with TRBD1. This CDR3 has 13 residues. CDR1 and CDR2 (germline): SGHNT, YYREEE (reference sequence). The junction had 1 base not matched to a gene; V was cut back by 3 bases and J by 3 bases. The CDR3 nucleotides read TGTGCCAGCAGCTCGGACAGGGACTATGGCTACACCTTC. Its protein product is CASSSDRDYGYTF.

V is TRBV14 and J is TRBJ2-1, with TRBD2 matching 9 bases. Unmatched junction bases numbered 2, after V lost 2 bases and J lost 0 bases. Germline CDR1 and CDR2: SGHDN and FVKESK. The CDR3 loop spans 16 amino acids. The chain's CDR3 is CASSQLAGSSYNEQFF. In nucleotides, the CDR3 is TGTGCCAGCAGCCAACTAGCGGGGAGCTCCTACAATGAGCAGTTCTTC.

The chain recombines TRBV4-3 with TRBJ1-1, with D hard to call. Looked up from germline, CDR1 is LGHNA and CDR2 is YSLEER. The CDR3 is made up of 15 amino acids. Trimming shortened V by 0 bases and J by 2 bases, and 10 bases separated the two germline ends. The CDR3 sequence is CASSQDRQFNTEAFF. DNA for the CDR3: TGCGCCAGCAGCCAAGATAGGCAGTTCAACACTGAAGCTTTCTTT.

This rearrangement joins TRBV6-5 to TRBJ2-7; a weak D match, TRBD1 (6 bases). Looked up from germline, CDR1 is MNHEY and CDR2 is SVGAGI. V was clipped by 4 bases and J by 6 bases, with 16 bases between them. The CDR3 extends over 14 amino acids. The CDR3: CASSFRGGKVEQYF. CDR3 coding DNA: TGTGCCAGCAGTTTCAGGGGTGGTAAGGTCGAGCAGTACTTC.

The chain links TRBV4-1 to TRBJ2-5, with 7 bases that match TRBD1. J lost 5 bases, V lost 4 bases, and 10 bases had no gene match. CDR3 length: 15 amino acids. Germline V gene data show CDR1 as MGHRA and CDR2 as YSYEKL. CDR3 sequence reads: CASSRTGVVVETQYF. The CDR3 nucleotides read TGCGCCAGCAGCCGTACAGGGGTCGTTGTGGAGACCCAGTACTTC.

This clone was found once. This chain uses TRBV5-1 with TRBJ2-3; 7 bases fit TRBD1. Germline-derived CDR1 and CDR2 are SGHRS and YFSETQ. Trimming at V came to 2 bases and at J to 2 bases, leaving 5 bases not matched to a gene. The length of the CDR3 is 15 residues. For the CDR3, the DNA is TGCGCCAGCAGCTTTGGACAGGTCTCCACAGATACGCAGTATTTT. This codes for CASSFGQVSTDTQYF.

As concerns this clone: Additional DNA sequences in this sample encode the identical CDR3. The chain has TRBV30 and TRBJ2-1; 8 bases line up with TRBD2. The trim removed 1 base at V and 3 bases at J, leaving 2 bases unmatched. The CDR3 covers 14 residues. Per germline, CDR1 GTSNPN and CDR2 SVGIG (reference sequence). CDR3: CAWSAGGGYNEQFF. The DNA for the CDR3 is TGTGCCTGGAGTGCGGGAGGGGGCTACAATGAGCAGTTCTTC. The complete variable domain, with remaining parts taken from reference TRBV30 and TRBJ2-1, reads SQTIHQWPATLVQPVGSPLSLECTVEGTSNPNLYWYRQAAGRGLQLLFYSVGIGQISSEVPQNLSASRPQDRQFILSSKKLLLSDSGFYLCAWSAGGGYNEQFFGPGTRLTVL.

The V gene is TRBV18, the J gene TRBJ2-1; 9 bases align to TRBD1. CDR1 KGHSH and CDR2 LQKENI come from the germline V gene. The CDR3 runs to 13 residues. The junction had 0 bases not matched to a gene; V was cut back by 2 bases and J by 7 bases. In nucleotides, the CDR3 is TGTGCCAGCTCACCAGGGACAGGGAATGAGCAGTTCTTC. Its translation is CASSPGTGNEQFF.

In this sample, this clone turned up many times. The V call is TRBV2, the J call TRBJ2-7, with D tentatively TRBD2 (5 bases). This CDR3 spans 14 amino acids. The germline V gene encodes CDR1 SNHLY and CDR2 FYNNEI. The V and J ends lost 6 bases and 4 bases respectively, with 16 bases between them. CDR3 region: CASSTSGSPYEQYF. CDR3 sequence (DNA): TGTGCCAGCAGCACCTCGGGATCCCCTTACGAGCAGTACTTC.

The chain uses TRBV18 and TRBJ2-1; a possible D gene is TRBD2 (7 bases). Trimming removed 6 bases at V and 10 bases at J, with 16 bases between. Germline CDR1 reads KGHSH; CDR2 reads LQKENI. The CDR3 is 13 amino acids. CDR3 nucleotide sequence: TGTGCCAGCTCGGGGGGGGCCCGAATGGAGCAGTTCTTC. This translates into CASSGGARMEQFF.

The V gene is TRBV5-1, the J gene TRBJ2-7, with TRBD1 matching over 10 bases. From germline, CDR1 is SGHRS and CDR2 YFSETQ. The CDR3 extends over 14 amino acids. J lost 6 bases, V lost 0 bases, and 3 bases had no gene match. CDR3: CASSLEGQGSEQYF. The DNA for the CDR3 is TGCGCCAGCAGCTTGGAGGGACAGGGGAGCGAGCAGTACTTC.

The table lists this clone with a few counts. V and J are TRBV5-5 and TRBJ1-5; D is unclear. Germline V gene data show CDR1 as SGHKS and CDR2 as YYEKEE (reference sequence). Trimming cost V 0 bases and J 6 bases, with 7 bases left between them. CDR3 length: 13 amino acids. The CDR3 DNA follows: TGTGCCAGCAGCTTGGGTGGGTCTCAGCCCCAGCATTTT. Translating it yields CASSLGGSQPQHF.

This clone was seen at least ten times. J is TRBJ1-4 and V is TRBV19, with D perhaps TRBD1 (6 bases). Germline V lookup: CDR1 LNHDA, CDR2 SQIVND (reference sequence). The V gene lost 3 bases and the J gene lost 8 bases, with 19 bases spanning the gap. The CDR3 totals 16 residues. CDR3 nucleotide sequence: TGTGCCAGTAGTATCGGACGCCAGGGGACGGGAGAAAAACTGTTTTTT. Translation: CASSIGRQGTGEKLFF. Combining the CDR3 with reference TRBV19 and TRBJ1-4 gives the whole variable domain DGGITQSPKYLFRKEGQNVTLSCEQNLNHDAMYWYRQDPGQGLRLIYYSQIVNDFQKGDIAEGYSVSREKKESFPLTVTSAQKNPTAFYLCASSIGRQGTGEKLFFGSGTQLSVL.

The V call is TRBV28, the J call TRBJ1-1; the D gene is possibly TRBD1 (5 bases). CDR3 size: 14 residues. V shed 6 bases and J shed 4 bases, with 15 bases lying between them. Germline CDR1 reads MDHEN; CDR2 reads SYDVKM. The CDR3 sequence is CASRRGAGTTEAFF. The CDR3 bases are TGTGCCAGCAGGCGGGGCGCGGGGACCACTGAAGCTTTCTTT.

This clone was counted a few times. The chain combines TRBV6-1 with TRBJ1-1, with D unclear. Germline-derived CDR1 and CDR2 are MNHNS and SASEGT. The CDR3 length is 12 residues. The V end was cut by 5 bases, the J end by 4 bases, with 8 bases between. CDR3 in amino acids: CASSSTGTEAFF. The CDR3 nucleotides read TGTGCCAGCAGTTCCACGGGCACTGAAGCTTTCTTT.

This chain joins TRBV23-1 and TRBJ2-4; D remains ambiguous. TRBV23-1 is an ORF; its function is uncertain. The V end was cut by 4 bases, the J end by 9 bases, with 19 bases between. The CDR3 runs 15 residues. CDR3 DNA: TGCGCCAGCAGTCCCAACCTCCAAGGCCCGGTCATTCAGTACTTC. Amino acids: CASSPNLQGPVIQYF.

This clone turned up a few times. The chain employs TRBV6-5 and TRBJ2-3, with unresolved D. The CDR3 is made up of 14 amino acids. Germline values: CDR1 MNHEY, CDR2 SVGAGI. Trimming took off 0 bases at V and 3 bases at J, with 7 bases between the two ends. The CDR3 DNA sequence: TGTGCCAGCAGTTACTCAGAGGAGACAGATACGCAGTATTTT. Protein product: CASSYSEETDTQYF.